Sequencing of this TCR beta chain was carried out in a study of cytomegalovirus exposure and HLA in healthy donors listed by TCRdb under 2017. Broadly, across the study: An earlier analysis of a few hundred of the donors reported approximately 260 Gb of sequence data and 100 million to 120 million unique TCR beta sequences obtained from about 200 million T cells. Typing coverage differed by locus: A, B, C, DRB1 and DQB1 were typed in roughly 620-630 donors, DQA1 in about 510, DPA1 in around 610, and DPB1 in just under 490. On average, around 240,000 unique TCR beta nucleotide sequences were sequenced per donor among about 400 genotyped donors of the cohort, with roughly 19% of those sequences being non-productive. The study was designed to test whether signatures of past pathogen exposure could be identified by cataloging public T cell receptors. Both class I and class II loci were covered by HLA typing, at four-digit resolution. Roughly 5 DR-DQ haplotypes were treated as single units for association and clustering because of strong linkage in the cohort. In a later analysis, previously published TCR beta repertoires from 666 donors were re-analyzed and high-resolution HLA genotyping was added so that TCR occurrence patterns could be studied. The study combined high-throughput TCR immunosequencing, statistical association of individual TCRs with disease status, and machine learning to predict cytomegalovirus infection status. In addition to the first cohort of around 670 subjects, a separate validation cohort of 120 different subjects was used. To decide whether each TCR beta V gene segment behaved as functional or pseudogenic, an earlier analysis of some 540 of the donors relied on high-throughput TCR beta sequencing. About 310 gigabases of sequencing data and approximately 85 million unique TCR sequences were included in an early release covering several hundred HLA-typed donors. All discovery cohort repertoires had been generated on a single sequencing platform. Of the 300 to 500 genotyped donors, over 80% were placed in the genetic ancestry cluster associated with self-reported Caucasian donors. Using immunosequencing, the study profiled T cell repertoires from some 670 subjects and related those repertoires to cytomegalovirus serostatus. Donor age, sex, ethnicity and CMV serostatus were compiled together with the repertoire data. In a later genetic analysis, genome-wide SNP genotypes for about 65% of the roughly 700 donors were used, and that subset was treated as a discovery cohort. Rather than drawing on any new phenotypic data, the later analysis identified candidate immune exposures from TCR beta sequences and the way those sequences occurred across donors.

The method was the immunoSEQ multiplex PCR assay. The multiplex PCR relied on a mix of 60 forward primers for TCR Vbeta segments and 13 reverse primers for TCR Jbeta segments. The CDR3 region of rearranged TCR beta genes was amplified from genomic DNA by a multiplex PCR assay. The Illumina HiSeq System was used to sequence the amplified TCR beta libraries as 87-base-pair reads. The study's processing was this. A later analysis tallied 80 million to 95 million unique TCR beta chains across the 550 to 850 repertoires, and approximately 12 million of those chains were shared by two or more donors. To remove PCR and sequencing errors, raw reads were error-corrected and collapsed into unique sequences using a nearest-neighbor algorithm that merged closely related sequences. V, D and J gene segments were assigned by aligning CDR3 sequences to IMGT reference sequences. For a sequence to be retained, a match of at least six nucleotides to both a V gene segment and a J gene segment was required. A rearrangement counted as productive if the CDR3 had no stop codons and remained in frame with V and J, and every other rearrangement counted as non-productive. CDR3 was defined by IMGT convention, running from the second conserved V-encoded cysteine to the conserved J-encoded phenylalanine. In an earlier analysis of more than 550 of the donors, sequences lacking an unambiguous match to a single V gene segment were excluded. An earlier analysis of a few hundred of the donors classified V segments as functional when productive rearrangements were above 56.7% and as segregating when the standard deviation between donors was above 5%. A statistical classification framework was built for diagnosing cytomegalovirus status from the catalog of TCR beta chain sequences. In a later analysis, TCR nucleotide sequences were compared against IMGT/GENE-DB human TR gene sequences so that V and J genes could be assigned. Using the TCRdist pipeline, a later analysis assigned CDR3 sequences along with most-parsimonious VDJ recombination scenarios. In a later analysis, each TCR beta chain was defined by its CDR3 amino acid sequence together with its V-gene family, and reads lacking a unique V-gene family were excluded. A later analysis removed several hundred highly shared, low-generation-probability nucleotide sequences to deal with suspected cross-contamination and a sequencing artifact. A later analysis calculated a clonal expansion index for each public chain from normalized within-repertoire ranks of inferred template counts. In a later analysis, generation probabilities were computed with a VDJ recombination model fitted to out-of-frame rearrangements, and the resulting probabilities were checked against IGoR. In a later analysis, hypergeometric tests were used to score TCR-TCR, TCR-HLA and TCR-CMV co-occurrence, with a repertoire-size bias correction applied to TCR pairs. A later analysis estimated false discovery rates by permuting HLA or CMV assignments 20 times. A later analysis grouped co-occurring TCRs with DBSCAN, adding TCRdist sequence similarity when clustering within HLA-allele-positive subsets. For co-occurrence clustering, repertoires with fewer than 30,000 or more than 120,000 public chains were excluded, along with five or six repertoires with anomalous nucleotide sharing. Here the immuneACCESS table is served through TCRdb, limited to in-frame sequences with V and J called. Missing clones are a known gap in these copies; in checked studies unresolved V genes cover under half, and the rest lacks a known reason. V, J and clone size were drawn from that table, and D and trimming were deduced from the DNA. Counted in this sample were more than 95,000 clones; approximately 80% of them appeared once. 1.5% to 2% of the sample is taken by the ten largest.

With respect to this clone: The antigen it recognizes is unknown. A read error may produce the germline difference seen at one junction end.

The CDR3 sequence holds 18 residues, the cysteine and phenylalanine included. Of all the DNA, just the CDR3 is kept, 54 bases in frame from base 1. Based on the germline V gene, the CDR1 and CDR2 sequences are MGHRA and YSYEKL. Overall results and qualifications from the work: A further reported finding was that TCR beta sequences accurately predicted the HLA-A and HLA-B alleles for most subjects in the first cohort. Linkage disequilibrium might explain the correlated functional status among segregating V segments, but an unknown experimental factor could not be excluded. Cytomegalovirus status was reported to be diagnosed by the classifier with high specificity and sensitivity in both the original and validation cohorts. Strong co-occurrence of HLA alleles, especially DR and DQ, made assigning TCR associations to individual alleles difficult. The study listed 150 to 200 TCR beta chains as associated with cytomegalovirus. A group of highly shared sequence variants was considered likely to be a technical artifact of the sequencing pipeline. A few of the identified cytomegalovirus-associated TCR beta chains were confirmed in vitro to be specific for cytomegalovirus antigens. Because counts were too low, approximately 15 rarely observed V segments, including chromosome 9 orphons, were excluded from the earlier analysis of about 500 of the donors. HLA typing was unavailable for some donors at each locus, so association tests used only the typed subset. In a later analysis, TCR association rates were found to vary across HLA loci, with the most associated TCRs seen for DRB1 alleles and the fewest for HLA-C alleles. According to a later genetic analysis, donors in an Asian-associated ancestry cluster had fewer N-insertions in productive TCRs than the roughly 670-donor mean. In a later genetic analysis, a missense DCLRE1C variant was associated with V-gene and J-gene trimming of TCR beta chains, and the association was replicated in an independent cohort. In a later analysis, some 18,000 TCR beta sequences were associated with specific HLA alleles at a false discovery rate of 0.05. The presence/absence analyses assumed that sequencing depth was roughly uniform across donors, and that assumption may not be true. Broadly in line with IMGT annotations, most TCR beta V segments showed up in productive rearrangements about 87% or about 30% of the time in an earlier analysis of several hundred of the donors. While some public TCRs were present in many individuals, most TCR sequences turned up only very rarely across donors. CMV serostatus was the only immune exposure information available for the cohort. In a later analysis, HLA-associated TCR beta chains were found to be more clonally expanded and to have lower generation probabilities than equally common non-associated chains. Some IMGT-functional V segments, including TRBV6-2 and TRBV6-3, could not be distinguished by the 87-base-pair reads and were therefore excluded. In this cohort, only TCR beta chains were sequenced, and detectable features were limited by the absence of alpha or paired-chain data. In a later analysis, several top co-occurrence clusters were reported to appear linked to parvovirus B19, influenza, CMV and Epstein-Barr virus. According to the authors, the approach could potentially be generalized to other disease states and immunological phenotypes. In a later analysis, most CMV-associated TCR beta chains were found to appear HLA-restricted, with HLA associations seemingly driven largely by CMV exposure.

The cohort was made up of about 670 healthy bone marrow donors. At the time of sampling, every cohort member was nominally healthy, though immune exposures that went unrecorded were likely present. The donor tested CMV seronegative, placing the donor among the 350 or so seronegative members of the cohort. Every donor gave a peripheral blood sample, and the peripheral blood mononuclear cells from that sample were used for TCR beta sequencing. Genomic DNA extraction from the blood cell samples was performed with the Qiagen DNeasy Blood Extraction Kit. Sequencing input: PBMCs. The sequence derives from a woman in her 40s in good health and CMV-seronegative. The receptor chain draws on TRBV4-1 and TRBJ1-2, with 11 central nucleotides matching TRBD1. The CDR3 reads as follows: CASSLRPPGTGGIYGYTF. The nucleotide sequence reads TGCGCCAGTAGCCTCCGCCCCCCCGGGACAGGGGGAATCTATGGCTACACCTTC.